Listed here are 30 T cell receptor beta chains from one sample, sequenced in a study of T cell repertoires in cytomegalovirus infection. Their recognized antigens are unknown. TCRdb re-derived calls from the reads in MiXCR, one entry per CDR3 protein. The sample includes approximately 730,000 distinct CDR3 sequences, about 33% of them seen just once. This sample comprised cultured PBMCs, obtained from culture after CMV antigen stimulation. The receptors were gathered from a human donor in good health (CMV status not recorded). Some clones in this sample may be carry-over from other donors' samples.

V usage is TRBV19 and J usage is TRBJ1-5; TRBD1 matches at 10 bases. With 6 bases clipped from V and 5 bases from J, the junction kept 7 bases outside the gene matches. Germline CDR1 LNHDA, CDR2 SQIVND (reference sequence). The CDR3 sequence is 15 residues long. In nucleotides, the CDR3 is TGTGCCAGTAGAACAACCGGGACAGGGGATCAGCCCCAGCATTTT. Translated: CASRTTGTGDQPQHF.

V is TRBV28 and J is TRBJ1-4; D not certain. The V gene's germline CDR1 is MDHEN and CDR2 SYDVKM. The CDR3 has 15 residues. The V end lost 3 bases, the J end lost 0 bases, and 8 bases lay between the germline ends. The CDR3 loop reads CASSLSGPTNEKLFF. The CDR3 region has the DNA TGTGCCAGCAGTTTGTCCGGACCAACTAATGAAAAACTGTTTTTT. Full variable domain (missing parts from reference TRBV28 and TRBJ1-4): DVKVTQSSRYLVKRTGEKVFLECVQDMDHENMFWYRQDPGLGLRLIYFSYDVKMKEKGDIPEGYSVSREKKERFSLILESASTNQTSMYLCASSLSGPTNEKLFFGSGTQLSVL.

This clonotype was found a few times. The chain joins TRBV29-1 to TRBJ1-5, with D perhaps matching TRBD1 (6 bases). V dropped 7 bases and J dropped 5 bases, with 15 bases sitting between them. Per the germline V gene, CDR1 is SQVTM and CDR2 is ANQGSEA. The CDR3 contains 13 residues. The DNA of the CDR3 is TGCAGCGCCGCCGGGACACTCGATCAGCCCCAGCATTTT. It encodes CSAAGTLDQPQHF.

The CDR3 nucleotides are TGTGCCAGCAGCCAAGTACAGAGACAAGAGACCCAGTACTTC. Translating it yields CASSQVQRQETQYF. The chain links TRBV3-1 to TRBJ2-5, with D hard to call. In germline, CDR1 is LGHDT, CDR2 YNNKEL (reference sequence). This CDR3 contains 14 residues. Trimming shortened V by 1 base and J by 2 bases, and 8 bases separated the two germline ends.

This clonotype was counted many times. V is TRBV6-1 and J is TRBJ1-5; D unresolved. This CDR3 has 17 amino acids. Looked up from germline, CDR1 is MNHNS and CDR2 is SASEGT. The V gene lost 5 bases and the J gene lost 4 bases, with 21 bases spanning the gap. This CDR3 reads CASSPRLSRVGNQPQHF. The CDR3 coding sequence is TGTGCCAGCAGTCCCAGATTATCCCGGGTAGGGAATCAGCCCCAGCATTTT.

This chain joins TRBV20-1 and TRBJ1-6; D not resolved. This CDR3 contains 14 residues. With 1 base removed from V and 0 bases from J, the gap between germline ends came to 4 bases. Germline assignment: CDR1 DFQATT and CDR2 SNEGSKA (reference sequence). The CDR3 reads CSARGDSYNSPLHF. The CDR3 DNA is TGCAGTGCTAGAGGTGACTCCTATAATTCACCCCTCCACTTT.

This clonotype was recorded at least ten times. V is TRBV7-2 and J is TRBJ2-7; either TRBD1 or TRBD2 may supply D (5 bases each). Germline V lookup: CDR1 SGHTA, CDR2 FQGNSA. Trimming cost V 3 bases and J 2 bases, with 14 bases left between them. The CDR3 covers 15 residues. CDR3 in DNA: TGTGCCAGCAGCTTTGGCCCGGGGCTCGCCTACGAGCAGTACTTC. As protein: CASSFGPGLAYEQYF.

This clonotype showed up just a few times. The chain has TRBV7-8 and TRBJ1-5; tentative D call: TRBD1 (5 bases). The CDR3 has 15 residues. The germline V and J ends were trimmed by 6 bases and 6 bases, with 18 bases remaining between them. The V gene's germline CDR1 is SGHVS and CDR2 FQNEAQ. This CDR3 reads CASRQDPGLSQPQHF. CDR3 coding DNA: TGTGCCAGCAGGCAGGACCCGGGACTCAGTCAGCCCCAGCATTTT.

This CDR3 is CASSLGPRTDQETQYF. The CDR3 region has the DNA TGTGCCAGCAGCTTAGGACCCCGGACAGATCAAGAGACCCAGTACTTC. The chain couples TRBV7-9 to TRBJ2-5; tentative D call: TRBD1 (6 bases). Trimming stripped 1 base from V and 2 bases from J, with 14 bases between. The V gene's germline CDR1 is SEHNR and CDR2 FQNEAQ (reference sequence). The CDR3 contains 16 residues.

This clonotype occurred a few times. This CDR3 reads CASSYFSGGSYEQYF. CDR3 nucleotide sequence: TGTGCCAGCAGTTACTTTTCGGGAGGGTCCTACGAGCAGTACTTC. The chain recombines TRBV6-2 or TRBV6-3 with TRBJ2-7; 8 bases map to TRBD2. J lost 1 base, V lost 1 base, and 3 bases had no gene match. The CDR3 consists of 15 residues. The germline V gene has CDR1 MNHEY and CDR2 SVGEGT.

This clonotype turned up a few times. This chain joins TRBV27 and TRBJ2-3, with 11 nucleotides matching TRBD2. The CDR3 runs to 15 residues. Trimming cost V 6 bases and J 3 bases; bases outside gene matches: 5. Germline V gene lookup returns CDR1 MNHEY and CDR2 SMNVEV (reference sequence). CDR3 region: CASRPLAGGTDTQYF. For the CDR3, the DNA is TGTGCCAGCAGGCCTCTAGCGGGGGGTACAGATACGCAGTATTTT.

The J gene is TRBJ2-2, the V gene TRBV19; possible D gene TRBD1, 7 bases. V lost 4 bases, J lost 4 bases, and 13 bases lay in between. The germline CDR1 and CDR2 sequences are LNHDA and SQIVND (reference sequence). This CDR3 has 15 residues. The DNA for the CDR3 is TGTGCCAGTAGTACGGCAGGGGGGATCACCGGGGAGCTGTTTTTT. This codes for CASSTAGGITGELFF.

The rearrangement links TRBV5-5 to TRBJ1-1, with D perhaps matching TRBD1 (6 bases). Germline V gives CDR1 SGHKS, CDR2 YYEKEE (reference sequence). There are 15 residues in the CDR3. Trimming stripped 2 bases from V and 5 bases from J, with 16 bases between. CDR3 in amino acids: CASSFRDRGGTEAFF. The CDR3 bases are TGTGCCAGCAGCTTCCGGGACCGAGGGGGAACTGAAGCTTTCTTT. The full variable domain, completed using reference TRBV5-5 and TRBJ1-1, is DAGVTQSPTHLIKTRGQQVTLRCSPISGHKSVSWYQQVLGQGPQFIFQYYEKEERGRGNFPDRFSARQFPNYSSELNVNALLLGDSALYLCASSFRDRGGTEAFFGQGTRLTVV.

This chain uses TRBV4-1 with TRBJ2-3; possibly TRBD2 for D (6 bases). V dropped 6 bases and J dropped 3 bases, with 13 bases sitting between them. Germline CDR1 is MGHRA and CDR2 is YSYEKL. CDR3 length equals 14 residues. CDR3 DNA: TGCGCCAGCAGTCAACTAGCAAGGACAGATACGCAGTATTTT. Translating gives CASSQLARTDTQYF.

In this sample, this clonotype turned up a few times. The chain combines TRBV4-1 with TRBJ1-2; TRBD1 agrees at 10 bases. The V gene's germline CDR1 is MGHRA and CDR2 YSYEKL. Losses at the gene ends were 1 base for V and 8 bases for J; bases not matched to a gene: 4. The CDR3 contains 14 residues. As DNA, the CDR3 is TGCGCCAGCAGCCAAGTAGGGACAGGGGAAGGCTACACCTTC. This translates into CASSQVGTGEGYTF.

This clonotype was seen repeatedly, ten times or more. The chain links TRBV7-2 to TRBJ2-3; 8 positions match TRBD2. This CDR3 contains 16 residues. V lost 2 bases to trimming and J lost 5 bases; unmatched junction nucleotides: 9. From germline, CDR1 is SGHTA and CDR2 FQGNSA. The CDR3 bases are TGTGCCAGCAGCTTAACTAGCGGAGGGGGAGGAGATACGCAGTATTTT. Its protein product is CASSLTSGGGGDTQYF.

V gene TRBV11-2 combines with J gene TRBJ2-1, with TRBD2 as a possible D gene (7 bases). CDR3 length: 17 residues. V lost 5 bases, J lost 6 bases, and 23 bases lay in between. CDR1 is SGHAT and CDR2 is FQNNGV in the germline V gene. The chain's CDR3 is CASSLGGGRIMGNEQFF. The CDR3 DNA reads TGTGCCAGCAGCCTAGGGGGGGGTAGGATCATGGGCAATGAGCAGTTCTTC.

The rearrangement uses TRBV19 and TRBJ2-7; tentatively, D is TRBD1 (6 bases). Germline assignment: CDR1 LNHDA and CDR2 SQIVND (reference sequence). V was cut by 3 bases and J by 2 bases, with 17 bases left in between. The CDR3 covers 16 residues. CDR3 sequence reads: CASSIIFRQVPYEQYF. CDR3 nucleotide sequence: TGTGCCAGTAGTATTATCTTCCGACAGGTGCCCTACGAGCAGTACTTC.

Comments on this clonotype: The junction shows a germline mismatch at one end, possibly a read error. This chain links TRBV4-1 with TRBJ1-6, with no clear D. Germline loops: CDR1 MGHRA, CDR2 YSYEKL. This CDR3 has 12 residues. The CDR3 DNA follows: TGTGCCAGCAGCCAACATAATTCACCCCTCCACTTT. It is translated as CASSQHNSPLHF.

This sequence joins TRBV10-3 and TRBJ1-1; D possibly corresponds to TRBD1 (5 bases). The CDR3 is made up of 14 amino acids. Looked up from germline, CDR1 is ENHRY and CDR2 is SYGVKD. V lost 11 bases and J 1 base, leaving 17 bases between the germline ends. CDR3 sequence reads: CASDSGTENTEAFF. CDR3 in DNA: TGTGCCTCCGATTCCGGGACGGAGAACACTGAAGCTTTCTTT.

J is TRBJ2-7 and V is TRBV5-1; 8 bases are a match to TRBD1. Germline V gene sequence: CDR1 SGHRS, CDR2 YFSETQ. The CDR3 is made up of 16 amino acids. V was pared by 5 bases and J by 5 bases, with 15 bases of the junction left unmatched. CDR3 amino acids: CASSSVAGQGSDEQYF. The CDR3 DNA reads TGCGCCAGCAGTTCTGTAGCCGGACAGGGCTCGGACGAGCAGTACTTC.

The chain joins TRBV10-3 to TRBJ1-6, with 7 bases fitting TRBD1. The CDR3 is 14 amino acids. Germline loops: CDR1 ENHRY, CDR2 SYGVKD. With V trimmed by 8 bases and J by 8 bases, 9 bases remained unmatched. This CDR3 reads CAISTGQRDSPLHF. CDR3 nucleotide sequence: TGTGCCATCTCGACGGGACAGAGAGATTCACCCCTCCACTTT.

The gene calls are TRBV12-5 and TRBJ1-1, with TRBD1 as a possible D gene (5 bases). This CDR3 comprises 13 residues. Deletions cut 3 bases from V and 3 bases from J, with 8 bases between. In germline, CDR1 is LGHNT, CDR2 FRNRAP. CDR3 sequence reads: CASGFEGHTEAFF. The CDR3, as DNA: TGTGCTAGTGGTTTTGAGGGGCACACTGAAGCTTTCTTT.

This clonotype was observed a few times. The J gene is TRBJ2-3, the V gene TRBV20-1; 7 bases agree with TRBD2. This CDR3 contains 18 residues. The germline V gene has CDR1 DFQATT and CDR2 SNEGSKA (reference sequence). The junction had 15 bases not matched to a gene; V was cut back by 0 bases and J by 3 bases. The CDR3 is CSARDGSSLAVETDTQYF. CDR3 in DNA: TGCAGTGCTAGAGATGGGAGTTCCCTAGCGGTCGAGACAGATACGCAGTATTTT.

A few counts support this clonotype. The chain couples TRBV12-3 or TRBV12-4 to TRBJ2-5; tentative D call: TRBD2 (6 bases). V lost 3 bases and J lost 5, with 13 bases in between. The length of the CDR3 is 14 residues. The CDR3 loop is CASSFEGLRETQYF. The CDR3 DNA is TGTGCCAGCAGTTTCGAGGGACTGAGGGAGACCCAGTACTTC.

This chain links TRBV6-1 with TRBJ1-5; D gene unclear. Germline CDR1 MNHNS, CDR2 SASEGT. V lost 6 bases to trimming and J lost 3 bases, with 9 bases between them. This CDR3 region has 13 residues. The CDR3 coding sequence is TGTGCCAGCAGCGACACTTACAATCAGCCCCAGCATTTT. This translates into CASSDTYNQPQHF.

The J gene is TRBJ2-1, the V gene TRBV4-3; D not resolved. Germline loops: CDR1 LGHNA, CDR2 YSLEER. This CDR3 is built from 16 residues. The germline V and J ends were trimmed by 0 bases and 9 bases, with 18 bases remaining between them. CDR3 residues: CASSQEDGWLYGEQFF. As DNA, the CDR3 is TGCGCCAGCAGCCAAGAAGACGGCTGGTTATACGGTGAGCAGTTCTTC.

This clonotype appeared a few times. This sequence joins TRBV12-3 or TRBV12-4 and TRBJ1-1, with D tentatively TRBD1 (5 bases). CDR3 size: 15 residues. Trimming removed 3 bases from V and 4 bases from J, with 15 bases in between. CDR3 in DNA: TGTGCCAGCAGTTTGGGGCAGGGTAGGGGCACTGAAGCTTTCTTT. This sequence encodes CASSLGQGRGTEAFF.

The chain combines TRBV20-1 with TRBJ2-1; tentatively, D is TRBD2 (5 bases). The V and J ends lost 1 base and 5 bases respectively, with 18 bases between them. The CDR3 is 16 amino acids. Germline V lookup: CDR1 DFQATT, CDR2 SNEGSKA (reference sequence). The CDR3 sequence is CSARGRSGPPHNEQFF. The CDR3 coding sequence is TGCAGTGCTAGAGGTCGCAGCGGACCCCCCCACAATGAGCAGTTCTTC.

The gene calls are TRBV6-1 and TRBJ2-5, with TRBD1 matching 8 bases. The CDR3 is 15 amino acids. Losses at the gene ends were 6 bases for V and 1 base for J; bases not matched to a gene: 7. Per the germline V gene, CDR1 is MNHNS and CDR2 is SASEGT. The CDR3 nucleotides read TGTGCCAGCAGACGACGGGACAGGTTCCAAGAGACCCAGTACTTC. Translated, it gives CASRRRDRFQETQYF.